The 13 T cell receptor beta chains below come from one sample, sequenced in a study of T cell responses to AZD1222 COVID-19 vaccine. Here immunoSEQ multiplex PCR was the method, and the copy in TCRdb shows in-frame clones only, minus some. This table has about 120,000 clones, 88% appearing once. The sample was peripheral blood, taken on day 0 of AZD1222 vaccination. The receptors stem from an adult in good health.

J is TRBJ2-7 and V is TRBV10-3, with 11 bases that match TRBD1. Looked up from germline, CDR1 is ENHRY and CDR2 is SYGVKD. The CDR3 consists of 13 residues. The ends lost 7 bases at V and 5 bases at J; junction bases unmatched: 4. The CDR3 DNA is TGTGCCATCACCCCGGGACAGGGGGACGAGCAGTACTTC. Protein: CAITPGQGDEQYF.

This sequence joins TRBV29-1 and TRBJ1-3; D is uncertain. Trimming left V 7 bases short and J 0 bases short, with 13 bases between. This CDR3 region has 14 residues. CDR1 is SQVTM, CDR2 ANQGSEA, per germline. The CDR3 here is CSAPATVSGNTIYF. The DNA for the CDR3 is TGCAGCGCTCCCGCAACCGTCTCTGGAAACACCATATATTTT.

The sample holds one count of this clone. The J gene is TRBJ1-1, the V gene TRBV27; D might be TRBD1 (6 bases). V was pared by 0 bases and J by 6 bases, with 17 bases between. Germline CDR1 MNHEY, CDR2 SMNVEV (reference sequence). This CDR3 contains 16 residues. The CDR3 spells CASSLSDLAGESEAFF. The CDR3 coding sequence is TGTGCCAGCAGTTTATCCGATTTGGCAGGGGAGTCTGAAGCTTTCTTT.

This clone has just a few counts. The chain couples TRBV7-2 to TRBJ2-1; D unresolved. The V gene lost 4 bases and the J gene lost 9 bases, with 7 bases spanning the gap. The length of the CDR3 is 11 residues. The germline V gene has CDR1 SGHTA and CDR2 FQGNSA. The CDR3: CASSYRGEQFF. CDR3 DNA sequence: TGTGCCAGCAGCTACCGAGGTGAGCAGTTCTTC.

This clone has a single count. The CDR3 nucleotides are TGTGCCAGCCTCGGGTCAAACACCGGGGAGCTGTTTTTT. Protein: CASLGSNTGELFF. The V call is TRBV28, the J call TRBJ2-2, with D unresolved. The CDR3 runs to 13 residues. V was shortened by 8 bases and J by 2 bases, with 9 bases between the two germline ends. From germline, CDR1 is MDHEN and CDR2 SYDVKM. Combining the CDR3 with reference TRBV28 and TRBJ2-2 gives the whole variable domain DVKVTQSSRYLVKRTGEKVFLECVQDMDHENMFWYRQDPGLGLRLIYFSYDVKMKEKGDIPEGYSVSREKKERFSLILESASTNQTSMYLCASLGSNTGELFFGEGSRLTVL.

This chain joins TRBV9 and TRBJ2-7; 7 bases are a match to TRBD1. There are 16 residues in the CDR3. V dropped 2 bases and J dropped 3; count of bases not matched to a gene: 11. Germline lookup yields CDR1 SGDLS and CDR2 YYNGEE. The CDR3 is CASSVTGTAGNYEQYF. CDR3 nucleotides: TGTGCCAGCAGCGTTACCGGGACAGCAGGGAACTACGAGCAGTACTTC.

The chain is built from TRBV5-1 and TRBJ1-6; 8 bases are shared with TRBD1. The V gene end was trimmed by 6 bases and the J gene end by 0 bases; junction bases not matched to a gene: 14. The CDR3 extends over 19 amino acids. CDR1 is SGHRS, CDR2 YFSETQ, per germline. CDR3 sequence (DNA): TGCGCCAGCAACCTGGGACAGGTTGGGTCCAGCTCCTATAATTCACCCCTCCACTTT. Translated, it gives CASNLGQVGSSSYNSPLHF. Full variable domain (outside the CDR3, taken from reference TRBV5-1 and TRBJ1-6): KAGVTQTPRYLIKTRGQQVTLSCSPISGHRSVSWYQQTPGQGLQFLFEYFSETQRNKGNFPGRFSGRQFSNSRSEMNVSTLELGDSALYLCASNLGQVGSSSYNSPLHFGNGTRLTVT.

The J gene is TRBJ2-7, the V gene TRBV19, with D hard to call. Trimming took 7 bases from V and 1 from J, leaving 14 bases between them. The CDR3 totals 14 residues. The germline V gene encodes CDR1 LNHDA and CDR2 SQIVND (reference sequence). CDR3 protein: CASKAWGASYEQYF. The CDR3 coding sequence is TGTGCCAGTAAGGCATGGGGTGCATCCTACGAGCAGTACTTC. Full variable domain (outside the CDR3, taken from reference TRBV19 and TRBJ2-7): DGGITQSPKYLFRKEGQNVTLSCEQNLNHDAMYWYRQDPGQGLRLIYYSQIVNDFQKGDIAEGYSVSREKKESFPLTVTSAQKNPTAFYLCASKAWGASYEQYFGPGTRLTVT.

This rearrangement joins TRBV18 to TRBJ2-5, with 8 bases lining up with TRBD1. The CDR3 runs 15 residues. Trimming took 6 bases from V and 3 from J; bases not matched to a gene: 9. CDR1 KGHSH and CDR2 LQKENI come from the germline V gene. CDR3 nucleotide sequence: TGTGCCAGCTCTCCCCGGACAGGGCCGGAAGAGACCCAGTACTTC. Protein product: CASSPRTGPEETQYF. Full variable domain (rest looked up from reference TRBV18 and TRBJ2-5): NAGVMQNPRHLVRRRGQEARLRCSPMKGHSHVYWYRQLPEEGLKFMVYLQKENIIDESGMPKERFSAEFPKEGPSILRIQQVVRGDSAAYFCASSPRTGPEETQYFGPGTRLLVL.

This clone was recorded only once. The DNA of the CDR3 is TGCGCCAGCAGCTGGGCGGGGCAGACTTACAATGAGCAGTTCTTC. It specifies CASSWAGQTYNEQFF. The chain joins TRBV5-1 to TRBJ2-1; possible D gene TRBD2, 6 bases. The CDR3 has 15 amino acids. Trimming cost V 3 bases and J 4 bases, with 14 bases left between them. Germline lookup yields CDR1 SGHRS and CDR2 YFSETQ.

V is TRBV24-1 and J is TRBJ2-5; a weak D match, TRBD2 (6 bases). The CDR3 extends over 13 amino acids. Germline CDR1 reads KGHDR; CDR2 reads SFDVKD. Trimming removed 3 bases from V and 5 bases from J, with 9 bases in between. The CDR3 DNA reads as TGTGCCACCAGTGATGGAGGGCTGGAGACCCAGTACTTC. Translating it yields CATSDGGLETQYF.

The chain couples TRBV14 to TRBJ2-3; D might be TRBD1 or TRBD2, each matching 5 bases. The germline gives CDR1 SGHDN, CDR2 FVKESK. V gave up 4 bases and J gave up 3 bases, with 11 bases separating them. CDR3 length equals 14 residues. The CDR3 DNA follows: TGTGCCAGCAGCCCTGGGGGTTGGACAGATACGCAGTATTTT. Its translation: CASSPGGWTDTQYF. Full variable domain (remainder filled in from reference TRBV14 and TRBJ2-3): EAGVTQFPSHSVIEKGQTVTLRCDPISGHDNLYWYRRVMGKEIKFLLHFVKESKQDESGMPNNRFLAERTGGTYSTLKVQPAELEDSGVYFCASSPGGWTDTQYFGPGTRLTVL.

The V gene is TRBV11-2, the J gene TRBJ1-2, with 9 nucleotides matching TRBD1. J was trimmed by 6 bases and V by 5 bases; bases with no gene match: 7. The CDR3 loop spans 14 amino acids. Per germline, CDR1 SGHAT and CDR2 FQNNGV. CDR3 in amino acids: CASSDVGTGNGYTF. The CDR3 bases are TGTGCCAGCAGCGACGTAGGGACAGGGAATGGCTACACCTTC.